This T cell receptor (beta chain) was identified in a study of post-analysis software for immune sequencing data. Findings and limits, study-wide: When patients were compared with controls, 4 or 5 TRBV segments were more frequent, TRBV5-6, TRBV5-1 and TRBV20-1 among them.

J lost 9 bases, V lost 4 bases, and 9 bases had no gene match. The CDR3 extends over 14 amino acids. The germline V gene has CDR1 SGHVS and CDR2 FNYEAQ. This clonotype was observed a handful of times. Its antigen is as yet unknown. Prepared libraries of TCR beta cDNA carried unique molecular identifiers. MiXCR, run by TCRdb on the PCR reads, gives a single entry per CDR3 protein. Of about 770,000 distinct CDR3 sequences listed, 35% to 55% are singletons. V gene TRBV7-6 combines with J gene TRBJ2-4, with TRBD2 matching over 7 bases. The receptor was derived from a girl aged 10-17 years with multiple sclerosis. Sequenced sample: blood. CDR3 residues: CASSWGGGSGIQYF. The CDR3 nucleotides read TGTGCCAGCAGCTGGGGGGGGGGAAGTGGCATTCAGTACTTC.